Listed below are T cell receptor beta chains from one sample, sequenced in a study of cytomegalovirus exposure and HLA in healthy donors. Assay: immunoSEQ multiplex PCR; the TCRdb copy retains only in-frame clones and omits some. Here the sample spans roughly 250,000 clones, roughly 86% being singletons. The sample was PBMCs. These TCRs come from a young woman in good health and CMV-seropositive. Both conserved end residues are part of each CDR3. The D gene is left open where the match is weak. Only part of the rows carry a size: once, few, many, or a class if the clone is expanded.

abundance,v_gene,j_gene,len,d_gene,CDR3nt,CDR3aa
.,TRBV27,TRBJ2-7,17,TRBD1,TGTGCCAGCAGTCGCGCCGCCGGGACAGGGATTTCCTACGAGCAGTACTTC,CASSRAAGTGISYEQYF
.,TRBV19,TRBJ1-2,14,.,TGTGCCAGTAGTTCGTCGGGTTCCAACTATGGCTACACCTTC,CASSSSGSNYGYTF
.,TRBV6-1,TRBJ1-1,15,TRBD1,TGTGCCAGCCCGGGGACAGGGTTTAAGTACACTGAAGCTTTCTTT,CASPGTGFKYTEAFF
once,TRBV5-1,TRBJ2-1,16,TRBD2,TGCGCCAGCAGCTTACTAGCGGGAGGTCCCTACAGTGAGCAGTTCTTC,CASSLLAGGPYSEQFF
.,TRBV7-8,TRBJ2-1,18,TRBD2,TGTGCCAGCAGCCCGAGGACTAGCGGGACCAGCTCCTACAATGAGCAGTTCTTC,CASSPRTSGTSSYNEQFF
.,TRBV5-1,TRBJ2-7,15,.,TGCGCCAGCAGCCCGGAAGGGGGGGCCTCCTACGAGCAGTACTTC,CASSPEGGASYEQYF
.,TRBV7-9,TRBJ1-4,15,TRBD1,TGTGCCAGCAGCGCCCCGACAGGGGGAAATGAAAAACTGTTTTTT,CASSAPTGGNEKLFF
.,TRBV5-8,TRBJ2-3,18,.,TGTGCCAGCAGCTTGTTGGGACGTACAGGGCCTAGCACAGATACGCAGTATTTT,CASSLLGRTGPSTDTQYF
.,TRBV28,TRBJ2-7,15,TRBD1,TGTGCCAGCAGTTTACAACCGACAGGGCAAAACGAGCAGTACTTC,CASSLQPTGQNEQYF
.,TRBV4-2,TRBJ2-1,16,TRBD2,TGTGCCAGCAGCCAAGAATCTAGCGGGAGTTACAGTGAGCAGTTCTTC,CASSQESSGSYSEQFF
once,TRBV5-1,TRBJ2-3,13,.,TGCGCCAGCAGCTGGGGGGATACAGATACGCAGTATTTT,CASSWGDTDTQYF
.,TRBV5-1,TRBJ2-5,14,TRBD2,TGCGCCAGCAGCCGGGAGGGCTTAGGAGAGACCCAGTACTTC,CASSREGLGETQYF
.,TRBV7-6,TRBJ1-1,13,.,TGTGCCAGCAGCTTTACAGGGAGCACTGAAGCTTTCTTT,CASSFTGSTEAFF
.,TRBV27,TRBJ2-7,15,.,TGTGCCAGCAGTTTAGTTGGGTGGAGCTCCTACGAGCAGTACTTC,CASSLVGWSSYEQYF
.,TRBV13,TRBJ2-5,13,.,TGTGCCAGCAGCCGTACTAGACGCGAGACCCAGTACTTC,CASSRTRRETQYF
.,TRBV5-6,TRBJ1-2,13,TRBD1,TGTGCCAGCAGCCCGGACAGGGGCTATGGCTACACCTTC,CASSPDRGYGYTF
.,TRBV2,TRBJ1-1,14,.,TGTGCCAGCAGTCCATCAGGGGACCCGTTTAGAGCTTTCTTT,CASSPSGDPFRAFF
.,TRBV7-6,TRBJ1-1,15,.,TGTGCCAGCAGCCTTCATAGGGGCGAGAACACTGAAGCTTTCTTT,CASSLHRGENTEAFF
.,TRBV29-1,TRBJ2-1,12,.,TGCAGCGTTGAAATTCCCAACAATGAGCAGTTCTTC,CSVEIPNNEQFF
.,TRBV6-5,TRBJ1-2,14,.,TGTGCCAGCAGTTACGAGCCGTCCTCTTATGGCTACACCTTC,CASSYEPSSYGYTF
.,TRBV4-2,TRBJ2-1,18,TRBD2,TGTGCCAGCAGCCAAGATGGGGCTAGCGGGAGGAATTGGGGGGAGCAGTTCTTC,CASSQDGASGRNWGEQFF
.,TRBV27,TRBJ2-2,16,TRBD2,TGTGCCAGCAGCCCGCATAGGTCTAGCGGGAATAGGGAGCTGTTTTTT,CASSPHRSSGNRELFF
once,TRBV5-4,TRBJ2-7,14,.,TGTGCCAGCAGCTTGTATAGGAGCTCCTACGAGCAGTACTTC,CASSLYRSSYEQYF